This TCR beta chain is from a study of T-cell memory formation after mild COVID-19 (dated by TCRdb to about 2021). Regarding the research as a whole: Most TCR sequence clusters were specific to one of the two donors. In a couple of donors, T-cell clones that expanded and contracted after mild COVID-19 were followed by sequencing TCRalpha and TCRbeta repertoires longitudinally. Two young, previously healthy adult volunteers made up the cohort, one male and one female.

The instrument was an Illumina NovaSeq 6000. cDNA libraries for TCRalpha and TCRbeta were prepared by 5'RACE using constant-segment primers, with sample barcodes and unique molecular identifiers added. RNA was extracted from every sample with Trizol reagent. Amplification of the libraries took two PCR steps, and the second step added a second sample barcode plus Illumina TruSeq adapters. Sequencing of the libraries was done on an Illumina NovaSeq, producing 2 x 150 bp paired-end reads. The authors' pipeline ran thus. Reads were demultiplexed and collapsed into UMI-guided consensus sequences with migec v1.2.7. With mixcr v2.1.11, UMI consensuses were aligned to TRA and TRB V and J templates and assembled into clonotypes. A clonotype was counted as expanded or contracted only if both edgeR and NoisET called the change significant, with noise models trained on biological replicates. For edgeR calls, the cutoffs were a false discovery rate-adjusted p below 0.01 and a log2 fold-change threshold of 1. As an exploratory analysis of dynamics, max-normalized trajectories of the 1000 most abundant clonotypes were examined with PCA combined with hierarchical clustering. The CD4 or CD8 phenotype of responding clones was assigned using the separately sequenced CD4+ and CD8+ repertoires. Starting from the raw public reads, TCRdb applied fastp trimming at Q25, assembled clones with MiXCR and retained in-frame beta chains. Each entry is one CDR3 protein sequence, shown with its most common DNA and genes. What appears here as the V and J calls and clone size reflects TCRdb's work, not the paper's. The sample includes 140,000 to 150,000 distinct CDR3 sequences, with approximately 25% observed a single time. In total, the top ten clones hold roughly a quarter of the sample.

CDR1 and CDR2, looked up from the germline V gene (reference sequence), are MNHEY and SMNVEV. From the cysteine up to the phenylalanine, the CDR3 has a length of 12 residues. Only CDR3 DNA is held: 36 bases, read in frame from base 1. V and J are trimmed by 6 bases and 8 bases, and the gene matches miss 6 bases of the junction. Ficoll-Paque density gradient centrifugation was used to isolate PBMCs. General study outcomes and caveats: Clones that contracted from day 15 to 85 showed balanced CD4/CD8 phenotypes, whereas a second wave of clones that expanded from day 15 to 37 leaned towards CD4+. The detection of some responding clones in pre-infection memory suggests that pre-existing cross-reactive memory T cells joined the SARS-CoV-2 response. Contracting CD4+ clones turned up mainly in the CM and EM memory subsets, whereas EMRA was where CD8+ clones were enriched. SARS-CoV-2 specificity was not confirmed for the second-wave clones peaking on day 37. Only two mild cases were covered in the study, and larger cohorts including severe cases with pre-infection samples were considered necessary.

As concerns this clonotype: The antigen this receptor binds is unknown. No quality values exist for individual bases; no much larger clone is one base distant.

This receptor was identified in an adult woman who had mild COVID-19 (a few samples of this study predate the infection). The sample titles of this study are shuffled in the database, so cell type and time point are left out; the donor was told from shared clones. The sequence joins TRBV27 to TRBJ1-2; 7 bases in between match TRBD1. Sequenced material: PBMCs or a T cell subset sorted from them (not recorded which). The DNA is TGTGCCAGCAGAGCCGGGACAGTGGGCTACACCTTC. Translated, this is CASRAGTVGYTF.